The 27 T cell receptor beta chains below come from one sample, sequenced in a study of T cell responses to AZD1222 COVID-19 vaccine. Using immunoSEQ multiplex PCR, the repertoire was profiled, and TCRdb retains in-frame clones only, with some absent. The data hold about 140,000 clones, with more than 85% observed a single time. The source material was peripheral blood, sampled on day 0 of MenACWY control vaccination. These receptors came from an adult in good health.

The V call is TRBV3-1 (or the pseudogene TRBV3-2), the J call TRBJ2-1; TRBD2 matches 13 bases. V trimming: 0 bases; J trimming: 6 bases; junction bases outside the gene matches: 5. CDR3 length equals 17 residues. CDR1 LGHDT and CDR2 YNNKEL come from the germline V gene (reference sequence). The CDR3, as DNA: TGTGCCAGCAGCCAAGAACTAGCGGGAGGGTGGGGCAATGAGCAGTTCTTC. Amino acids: CASSQELAGGWGNEQFF.

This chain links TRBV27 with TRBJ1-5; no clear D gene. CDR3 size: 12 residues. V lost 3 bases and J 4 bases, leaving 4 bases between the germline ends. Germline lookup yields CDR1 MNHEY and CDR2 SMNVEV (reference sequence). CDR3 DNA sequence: TGTGCCAGCAGTTTCCAGAATCAGCCCCAGCATTTT. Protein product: CASSFQNQPQHF.

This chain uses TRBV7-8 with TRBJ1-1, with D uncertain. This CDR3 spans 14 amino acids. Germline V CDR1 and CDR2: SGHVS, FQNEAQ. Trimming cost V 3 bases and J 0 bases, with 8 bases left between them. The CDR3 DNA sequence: TGTGCCAGCAGCTTTATGGGTATGAACACTGAAGCTTTCTTT. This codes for CASSFMGMNTEAFF.

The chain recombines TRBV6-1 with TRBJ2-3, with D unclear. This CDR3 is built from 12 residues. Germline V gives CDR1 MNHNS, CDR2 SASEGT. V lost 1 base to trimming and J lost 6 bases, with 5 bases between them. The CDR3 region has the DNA TGTGCCAGCAGTGAAGGCCGTGATACGCAGTATTTT. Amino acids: CASSEGRDTQYF.

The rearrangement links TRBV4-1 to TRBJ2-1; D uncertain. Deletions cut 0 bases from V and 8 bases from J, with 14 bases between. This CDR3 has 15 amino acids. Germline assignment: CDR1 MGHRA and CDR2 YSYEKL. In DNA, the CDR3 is TGCGCCAGCAGCCAAGACCCAGTTGGTTTAGATGAGCAGTTCTTC. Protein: CASSQDPVGLDEQFF.

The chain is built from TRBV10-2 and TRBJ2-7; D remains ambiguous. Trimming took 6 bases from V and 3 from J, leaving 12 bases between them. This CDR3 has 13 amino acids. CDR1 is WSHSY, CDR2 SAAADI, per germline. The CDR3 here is CASRYNANYEQYF. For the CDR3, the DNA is TGCGCCAGCAGGTACAATGCGAACTACGAGCAGTACTTC.

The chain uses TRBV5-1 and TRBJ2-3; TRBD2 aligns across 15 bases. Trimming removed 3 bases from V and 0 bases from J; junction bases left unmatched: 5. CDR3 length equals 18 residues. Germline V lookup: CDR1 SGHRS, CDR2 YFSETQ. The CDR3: CASSSGLAGGRSTDTQYF. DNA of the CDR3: TGCGCCAGCAGCTCCGGACTAGCGGGGGGGCGGAGCACAGATACGCAGTATTTT.

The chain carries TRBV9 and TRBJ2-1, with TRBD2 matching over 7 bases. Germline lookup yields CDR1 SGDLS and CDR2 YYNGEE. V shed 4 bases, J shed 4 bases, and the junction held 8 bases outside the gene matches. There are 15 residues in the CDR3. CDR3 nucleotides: TGTGCCAGCAGCCCCCGGCTAGCGGCGTACAATGAGCAGTTCTTC. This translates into CASSPRLAAYNEQFF.

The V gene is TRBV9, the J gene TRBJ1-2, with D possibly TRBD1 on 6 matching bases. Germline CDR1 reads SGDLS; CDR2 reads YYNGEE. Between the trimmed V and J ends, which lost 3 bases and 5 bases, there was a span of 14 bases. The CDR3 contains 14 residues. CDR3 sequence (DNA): TGTGCCAGCAGCGAGGGGGGCCAGGAGTATGGCTACACCTTC. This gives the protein CASSEGGQEYGYTF. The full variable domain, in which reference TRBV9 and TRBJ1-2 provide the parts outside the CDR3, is DSGVTQTPKHLITATGQRVTLRCSPRSGDLSVYWYQQSLDQGLQFLIQYYNGEERAKGNILERFSAQQFPDLHSELNLSSLELGDSALYFCASSEGGQEYGYTFGSGTRLTVV.

The CDR3 DNA follows: TGTGCCTGGAGTATTCGTGGGGGGGGAGCTTTCTTT. It translates to CAWSIRGGGAFF. V usage is TRBV30 and J usage is TRBJ1-1; weak D call: TRBD1 (5 bases). This CDR3 has 12 residues. Germline lookup yields CDR1 GTSNPN and CDR2 SVGIG (reference sequence). V was clipped by 2 bases and J by 10 bases, with 14 bases between them.

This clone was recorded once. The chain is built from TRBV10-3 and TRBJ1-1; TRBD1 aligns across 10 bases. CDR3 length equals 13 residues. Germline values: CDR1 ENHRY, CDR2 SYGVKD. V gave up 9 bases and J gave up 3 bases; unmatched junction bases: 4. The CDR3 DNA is TGTGCCATTGCCGGGACAGGGGACACTGAAGCTTTCTTT. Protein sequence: CAIAGTGDTEAFF.

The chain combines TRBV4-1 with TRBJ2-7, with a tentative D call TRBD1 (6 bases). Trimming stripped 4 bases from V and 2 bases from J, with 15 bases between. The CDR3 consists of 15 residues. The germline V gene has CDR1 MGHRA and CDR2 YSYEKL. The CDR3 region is CASSLLRDTTYEQYF. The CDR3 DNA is TGCGCCAGCAGCCTCCTCCGGGACACGACCTACGAGCAGTACTTC.

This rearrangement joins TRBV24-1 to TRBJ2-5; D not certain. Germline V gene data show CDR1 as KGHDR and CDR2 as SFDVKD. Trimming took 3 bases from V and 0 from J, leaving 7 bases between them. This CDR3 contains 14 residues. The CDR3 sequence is CATSDNRNQETQYF. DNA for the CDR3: TGTGCCACCAGTGATAATAGGAACCAAGAGACCCAGTACTTC.

The CDR3 DNA is TGTGCCAGCAGCCACCGGGACAGGGCCGCCGGCTACACCTTC. This translates into CASSHRDRAAGYTF. V and J are TRBV3-1 (or the pseudogene TRBV3-2) and TRBJ1-2; 9 bases agree with TRBD1. This CDR3 spans 14 amino acids. With V trimmed by 3 bases and J by 8 bases, 7 bases remained unmatched. Germline values: CDR1 LGHDT, CDR2 YNNKEL (reference sequence).

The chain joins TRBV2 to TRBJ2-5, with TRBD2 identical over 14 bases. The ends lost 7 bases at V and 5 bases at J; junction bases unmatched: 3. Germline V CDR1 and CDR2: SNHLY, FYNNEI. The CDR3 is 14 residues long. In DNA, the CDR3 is TGTGCCAGCAACGGACTAGCGGGAGGTGAGACCCAGTACTTC. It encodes CASNGLAGGETQYF.

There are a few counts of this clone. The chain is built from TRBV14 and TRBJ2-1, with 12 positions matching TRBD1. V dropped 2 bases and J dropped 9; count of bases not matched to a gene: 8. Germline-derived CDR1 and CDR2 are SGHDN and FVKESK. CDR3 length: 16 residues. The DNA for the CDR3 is TGTGCCAGCAGCCAACCCTGGGACAGGGGGCGAGGTGAGCAGTTCTTC. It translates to CASSQPWDRGRGEQFF.

The CDR3 DNA reads as TGCGCCAGCAGCTTGGCTCAAATAGGGGACGAGCAGTACTTC. This gives the protein CASSLAQIGDEQYF. J is TRBJ2-7 and V is TRBV5-1; D perhaps matches TRBD1 (5 bases). Germline V gives CDR1 SGHRS, CDR2 YFSETQ. V gave up 0 bases and J gave up 5 bases, with 12 bases separating them. The CDR3 covers 14 residues.

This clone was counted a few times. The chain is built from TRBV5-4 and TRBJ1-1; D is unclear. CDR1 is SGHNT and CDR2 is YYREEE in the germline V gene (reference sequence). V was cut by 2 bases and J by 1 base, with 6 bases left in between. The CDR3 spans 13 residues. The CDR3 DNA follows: TGTGCCAGCAGCTTTACAAGGAACACTGAAGCTTTCTTT. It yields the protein CASSFTRNTEAFF.

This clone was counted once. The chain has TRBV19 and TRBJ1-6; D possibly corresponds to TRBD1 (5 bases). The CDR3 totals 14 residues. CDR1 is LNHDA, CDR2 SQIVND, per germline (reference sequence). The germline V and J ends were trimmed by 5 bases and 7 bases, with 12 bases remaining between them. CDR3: CASSLGDGNSPLHF. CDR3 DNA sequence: TGTGCCAGTAGTCTTGGGGACGGGAATTCACCCCTCCACTTT.

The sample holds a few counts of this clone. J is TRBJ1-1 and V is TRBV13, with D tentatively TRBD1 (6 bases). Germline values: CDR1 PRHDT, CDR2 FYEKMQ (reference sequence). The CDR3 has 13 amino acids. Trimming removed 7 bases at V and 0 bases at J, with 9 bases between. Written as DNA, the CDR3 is TGTGCCAGCAAAAGGGGGTTGAACACTGAAGCTTTCTTT. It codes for CASKRGLNTEAFF.

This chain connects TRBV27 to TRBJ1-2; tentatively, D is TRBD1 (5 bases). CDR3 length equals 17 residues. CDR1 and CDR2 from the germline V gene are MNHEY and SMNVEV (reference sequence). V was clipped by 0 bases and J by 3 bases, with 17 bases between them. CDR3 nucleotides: TGTGCCAGCAGTTTATCCGGGCAAGGGGTGATCGACTATGGCTACACCTTC. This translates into CASSLSGQGVIDYGYTF.

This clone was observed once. CDR3 sequence reads: CASSFIVNTEAFF. For the CDR3, the DNA is TGTGCCAGCAGTTTCATAGTGAACACTGAAGCTTTCTTT. The gene calls are TRBV6-2 or TRBV6-3 and TRBJ1-1; D gene unclear. Per the germline V gene, CDR1 is MNHEY and CDR2 is SVGEGT. The CDR3 is 13 amino acids. Between the trimmed V and J ends, which lost 4 bases and 0 bases, there was a span of 6 bases.

The CDR3 reads CASRALLATNEKLFF. The CDR3 nucleotides read TGTGCCAGCAGAGCCTTACTTGCAACTAATGAAAAACTGTTTTTT. The chain carries TRBV2 and TRBJ1-4, with D uncertain. V was pared by 6 bases and J by 0 bases, with 11 bases between. Germline V gene sequence: CDR1 SNHLY, CDR2 FYNNEI. The CDR3 is 15 amino acids. The entire variable domain, with the rest obtained from reference TRBV2 and TRBJ1-4, is as follows: EPEVTQTPSHQVTQMGQEVILRCVPISNHLYFYWYRQILGQKVEFLVSFYNNEISEKSEIFDDQFSVERPDGSNFTLKIRSTKLEDSAMYFCASRALLATNEKLFFGSGTQLSVL.

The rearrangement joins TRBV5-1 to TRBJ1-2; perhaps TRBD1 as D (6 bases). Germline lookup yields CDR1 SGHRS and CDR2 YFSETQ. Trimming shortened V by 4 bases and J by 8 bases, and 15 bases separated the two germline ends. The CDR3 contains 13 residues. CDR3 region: CASSQQPGEGYTF. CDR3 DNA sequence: TGCGCCAGCAGCCAGCAGCCAGGGGAAGGCTACACCTTC. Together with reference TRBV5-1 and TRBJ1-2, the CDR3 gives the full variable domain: KAGVTQTPRYLIKTRGQQVTLSCSPISGHRSVSWYQQTPGQGLQFLFEYFSETQRNKGNFPGRFSGRQFSNSRSEMNVSTLELGDSALYLCASSQQPGEGYTFGSGTRLTVV.

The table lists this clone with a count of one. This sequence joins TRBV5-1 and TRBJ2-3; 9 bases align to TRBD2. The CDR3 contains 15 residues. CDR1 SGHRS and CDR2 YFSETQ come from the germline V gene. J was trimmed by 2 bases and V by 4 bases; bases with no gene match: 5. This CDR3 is CASSKIAGDTDTQYF. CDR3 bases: TGCGCCAGCAGCAAAATAGCGGGGGACACAGATACGCAGTATTTT.

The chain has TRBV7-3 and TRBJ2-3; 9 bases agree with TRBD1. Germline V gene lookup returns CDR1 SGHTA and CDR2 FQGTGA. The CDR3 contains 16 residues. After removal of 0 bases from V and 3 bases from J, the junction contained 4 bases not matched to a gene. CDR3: CASSLTGTGSTDTQYF. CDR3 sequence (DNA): TGTGCCAGCAGCTTAACTGGGACAGGGTCGACAGATACGCAGTATTTT. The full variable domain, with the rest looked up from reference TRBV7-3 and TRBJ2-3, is GAGVSQTPSNKVTEKGKYVELRCDPISGHTALYWYRQSLGQGPEFLIYFQGTGAADDSGLPNDRFFAVRPEGSVSTLKIQRTERGDSAVYLCASSLTGTGSTDTQYFGPGTRLTVL.

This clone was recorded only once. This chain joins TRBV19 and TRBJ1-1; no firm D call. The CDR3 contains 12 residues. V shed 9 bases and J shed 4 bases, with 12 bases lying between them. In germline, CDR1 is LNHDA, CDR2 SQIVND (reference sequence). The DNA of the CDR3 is TGTGCCAGCGGACCCTTAAGCACTGAAGCTTTCTTT. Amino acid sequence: CASGPLSTEAFF.